Listed below are T cell receptor beta chains from one sample, sequenced in a study of cytomegalovirus exposure and HLA in healthy donors. Clones were read by immunoSEQ multiplex PCR, and TCRdb kept only the in-frame ones, dropping some. The table shows a few hundred thousand clones, with approximately 80% occurring only once. Material for sequencing was PBMCs. The receptor set was obtained from a girl aged 5-17 years in good health and CMV-seronegative. CDR3s include the opening cysteine and the closing phenylalanine or tryptophan. Each record gives: clone size, V gene, D gene, J gene, CDR3 DNA, CDR3 protein. D genes are given only for firm matches. A clone size is listed for some rows: how often the clone was seen (once, few, many), or a class if it is expanded.

size: once; V: TRBV5-3; D: -; J: TRBJ1-6; DNA: TGTGCCAGAAGCTTGGTTCAGGGGATCGAAGGGAATTCACCCCTCCACTTT; CDR3: CARSLVQGIEGNSPLHF
size: -; V: TRBV6-5; D: -; J: TRBJ2-2; DNA: TGTGCCAGCAGTCGTGACTACACCGGGGAGCTGTTTTTT; CDR3: CASSRDYTGELFF
size: few; V: TRBV7-9; D: -; J: TRBJ2-7; DNA: TGTTCCAGCAGCCCGGACAAATACGAGCAGTACTTC; CDR3: CSSSPDKYEQYF
size: -; V: TRBV7-9; D: -; J: TRBJ2-7; DNA: TGTGCCAGCAGCTCGGATATACAGGAGAGCGAGCAGTACTTC; CDR3: CASSSDIQESEQYF
size: -; V: TRBV19; D: TRBD1; J: TRBJ1-2; DNA: TGTGCCAGTAATCAGCGGACAGGGTCCTACTATGGCTACACCTTC; CDR3: CASNQRTGSYYGYTF
size: -; V: TRBV4-1; D: -; J: TRBJ2-4; DNA: TGCGCCAGCAGCCAAGATCCGGGGATAAACATTCAGTACTTC; CDR3: CASSQDPGINIQYF
size: -; V: TRBV19; D: -; J: TRBJ1-2; DNA: TGTGCCAGTAGTATGGAAGGGGATTCCATCTATGGCTACACCTTC; CDR3: CASSMEGDSIYGYTF
size: -; V: TRBV4-2; D: -; J: TRBJ2-7; DNA: TGTGCCAGCAGCCAAGAGAGGACAGAATCCTACGAGCAGTACTTC; CDR3: CASSQERTESYEQYF
size: -; V: TRBV11-3; D: -; J: TRBJ1-3; DNA: TGTGCCAGCAGCTTAGACGGACAGAGCTCTGGAAACACCATATATTTT; CDR3: CASSLDGQSSGNTIYF
size: -; V: TRBV18; D: -; J: TRBJ2-7; DNA: TGTGCCAGCTCACCGTCGACAGCCCACGAGCAGTACTTC; CDR3: CASSPSTAHEQYF
size: once; V: TRBV6-4; D: -; J: TRBJ1-3; DNA: TGTGCCAGCAGTGACTCTCAGCCCACCCATAGGGGCCACTCTGGAAACACCATATATTTT; CDR3: CASSDSQPTHRGHSGNTIYF
size: -; V: TRBV7-8; D: TRBD1; J: TRBJ1-5; DNA: TGTGCCAGCAGCTTGAACAGGGGGCAGGGGAATCAGCCCCAGCATTTT; CDR3: CASSLNRGQGNQPQHF
size: -; V: TRBV7-3; D: TRBD1; J: TRBJ2-5; DNA: TGTGCCAGCAGCTTGGCAGGGGGAAGAGAGACCCAGTACTTC; CDR3: CASSLAGGRETQYF
size: -; V: TRBV11-2; D: -; J: TRBJ2-3; DNA: TGTGCCAGCAGGACCGGGTTGTGGGATACGCAGTATTTT; CDR3: CASRTGLWDTQYF
size: -; V: TRBV5-3; D: -; J: TRBJ1-1; DNA: TGTGCCAGAATAGAGGAGGGTAGCTTGAACACTGAAGCTTTCTTT; CDR3: CARIEEGSLNTEAFF
size: -; V: TRBV18; D: -; J: TRBJ1-2; DNA: TGTGCCAGCTCACCAGGGGACACTCAAGGCTACACCTTC; CDR3: CASSPGDTQGYTF
size: few; V: TRBV27; D: TRBD1; J: TRBJ1-1; DNA: TGTGCCAGCAGTTTATTAGACAGGGGAAACACTGAAGCTTTCTTT; CDR3: CASSLLDRGNTEAFF
size: -; V: TRBV7-2; D: -; J: TRBJ2-2; DNA: TGTGCCAGCAGCCCCACGGGTCGAAGACCCGGGGAGCTGTTTTTT; CDR3: CASSPTGRRPGELFF
size: -; V: TRBV5-5; D: -; J: TRBJ1-5; DNA: TGTGCCAGCAGCTTGAGGGGTCCCCTCAATCAGCCCCAGCATTTT; CDR3: CASSLRGPLNQPQHF
size: -; V: TRBV28; D: TRBD2; J: TRBJ2-7; DNA: TGTGCCAGCAGCCTAGCGGGGGGTTACTACGAGCAGTACTTC; CDR3: CASSLAGGYYEQYF
size: -; V: TRBV7-8; D: -; J: TRBJ2-1; DNA: TGTGCCAGCAGCTCCCTCAGGGCGCATTACAATGAGCAGTTCTTC; CDR3: CASSSLRAHYNEQFF
size: -; V: TRBV30; D: -; J: TRBJ1-1; DNA: TGTGCTAACGCTAGGTTAGGCACTGAAGCTTTCTTT; CDR3: CANARLGTEAFF
size: once; V: TRBV28; D: -; J: TRBJ1-5; DNA: TGTGCCAGCGGAAGGAGGCTTCATCAGCCCCAGCATTTT; CDR3: CASGRRLHQPQHF
size: -; V: TRBV5-1; D: -; J: TRBJ2-3; DNA: TGCGCCAGCGACCTGGGAGGCACAGATACGCAGTATTTT; CDR3: CASDLGGTDTQYF